This T cell receptor beta chain was identified in a study of T cell responses to AZD1222 COVID-19 vaccine. Overall study results and limits: Scientists sampled the repertoires only once the peak T cell response had passed.

Clones were sequenced by immunoSEQ multiplex PCR, and TCRdb holds only the in-frame ones, with some missing. This table holds some 140,000 clones, roughly nine tenths found once. With regard to this clone: Its antigen is still unknown.

CDR3 length: 15 residues. Germline CDR1 SEHNR, CDR2 FQNEAQ (reference sequence). The V end was cut by 5 bases, the J end by 5 bases, with 16 bases between. V is TRBV7-9 and J is TRBJ1-5; D gene ambiguous. The material was peripheral blood, obtained on day 0 of AZD1222 vaccination. This clonotype was obtained from an adult in good health. The CDR3 coding sequence is TGTGCCAGCAGCCTCCGGGCCGCCACTTATCAGCCCCAGCATTTT. As protein: CASSLRAATYQPQHF.